Presented here are 28 T cell receptor beta chains from one specimen sequenced in a study of T cells in localized non-small cell lung cancer. The data were produced by immunoSEQ multiplex PCR, yet TCRdb's version contains in-frame clones alone and is incomplete. Counted here are more than 1,500 clones, around 20% occurring once; the ten biggest clones make up 26%. This sample comprised normal lung tissue next to the tumor, obtained before any cancer treatment. The receptor source for this set is a woman aged 40 to 75 with stage I lung adenocarcinoma.

This clone is large. V gene TRBV6-8 combines with J gene TRBJ2-7; D possibly corresponds to TRBD2 (5 bases). The CDR3 contains 16 residues. Trimming removed 0 bases at V and 3 bases at J, with 15 bases between. The germline gives CDR1 MNHGY, CDR2 SAAAGT. CDR3 in DNA: TGTGCCAGCAGTTACTCAGCCCCAGGTGGAGGCTACGAGCAGTACTTC. Translating it yields CASSYSAPGGGYEQYF.

This clone was seen a single time. V and J are TRBV30 and TRBJ2-1; D not resolved. CDR3 length equals 11 residues. Germline lookup yields CDR1 GTSNPN and CDR2 SVGIG (reference sequence). V dropped 1 base and J dropped 4 bases, with 2 bases sitting between them. CDR3 protein: CAWSGYNEQFF. As DNA, the CDR3 is TGTGCCTGGAGTGGGTACAATGAGCAGTTCTTC.

This clone is large (0.1 to 1%) in the sample. This sequence joins TRBV6-8 and TRBJ1-1, with D hard to call. This CDR3 has 13 amino acids. The V gene lost 5 bases and the J gene lost 5 bases, with 12 bases spanning the gap. The germline gives CDR1 MNHGY, CDR2 SAAAGT. The CDR3 nucleotides read TGTGCCAGCAGTGTTTCGATACAGACTGAAGCTTTCTTT. This gives the protein CASSVSIQTEAFF.

The CDR3 loop reads CASTRFATENEKLFF. The CDR3 DNA reads as TGTGCCAGTACGAGGTTTGCGACAGAAAATGAAAAACTGTTTTTT. The chain links TRBV19 to TRBJ1-4, with D possibly TRBD1 on 5 matching bases. V was cut by 7 bases and J by 5 bases, with 17 bases left in between. The germline CDR1 and CDR2 sequences are LNHDA and SQIVND (reference sequence). CDR3 size: 15 residues.

Relative to its sample, this clone is medium-sized. This rearrangement joins TRBV4-1 to TRBJ2-7, with D unresolved. The CDR3 loop spans 14 amino acids. The germline V gene encodes CDR1 MGHRA and CDR2 YSYEKL. The ends were cut back, 6 bases at V and 3 bases at J, with 15 bases in the middle. CDR3 coding DNA: TGCGCCAGCAGTGAACAGTTTGGCCTCTACGAGCAGTACTTC. It specifies CASSEQFGLYEQYF.

This clone is classed as medium-sized (0.01 to 0.1%). V is TRBV11-3 and J is TRBJ2-1; tentatively, D is TRBD2 (6 bases). Trimming took off 5 bases at V and 0 bases at J, with 14 bases between the two ends. Germline CDR1 is SGHNT and CDR2 is YENEEA. The CDR3 extends over 16 amino acids. The CDR3 nucleotides are TGTGCCAGCAGCCAAGGTTTCGGGGGCTCCTACAATGAGCAGTTCTTC. The encoded protein is CASSQGFGGSYNEQFF.

This clone ranks as large. V gene TRBV30 combines with J gene TRBJ1-1; D unresolved. The germline V gene has CDR1 GTSNPN and CDR2 SVGIG (reference sequence). This CDR3 has 13 amino acids. V lost 2 bases and J 3 bases, leaving 10 bases between the germline ends. As DNA, the CDR3 is TGTGCCTGGAGTCGAGGGAGCGACACTGAAGCTTTCTTT. Translating it yields CAWSRGSDTEAFF.

The chain links TRBV6-8 to TRBJ2-7; 7 nucleotides agree with TRBD2. Germline lookup yields CDR1 MNHGY and CDR2 SAAAGT. This CDR3 comprises 12 residues. V was clipped by 4 bases and J by 6 bases; unmatched bases: 3. The CDR3 region has the DNA TGTGCCAGCAGTTTGGGGGGGGGCGAGCAGTACTTC. This codes for CASSLGGGEQYF.

The chain combines TRBV18 with TRBJ2-5, with 10 bases that match TRBD2. The V gene end was trimmed by 2 bases and the J gene end by 4 bases; junction bases not matched to a gene: 10. Per the germline V gene, CDR1 is KGHSH and CDR2 is LQKENI. The CDR3 has 17 amino acids. CDR3 coding DNA: TGTGCCAGCTCACCATCCAGCGGGGGGGCCTCGGGAGAGACCCAGTACTTC. This sequence encodes CASSPSSGGASGETQYF. The whole variable domain, remainder taken from reference TRBV18 and TRBJ2-5, is NAGVMQNPRHLVRRRGQEARLRCSPMKGHSHVYWYRQLPEEGLKFMVYLQKENIIDESGMPKERFSAEFPKEGPSILRIQQVVRGDSAAYFCASSPSSGGASGETQYFGPGTRLLVL.

This rearrangement joins TRBV9 to TRBJ2-3, with 7 bases identical to TRBD2. The CDR3 is made up of 15 amino acids. The ends lost 7 bases at V and 0 bases at J; junction bases unmatched: 8. Per the germline V gene, CDR1 is SGDLS and CDR2 is YYNGEE. The CDR3 is CASGEAGFSTDTQYF. The CDR3 region has the DNA TGTGCCAGCGGGGAAGCGGGGTTTAGCACAGATACGCAGTATTTT. Full variable domain (rest looked up from reference TRBV9 and TRBJ2-3): DSGVTQTPKHLITATGQRVTLRCSPRSGDLSVYWYQQSLDQGLQFLIQYYNGEERAKGNILERFSAQQFPDLHSELNLSSLELGDSALYFCASGEAGFSTDTQYFGPGTRLTVL.

This clone was picked up a small number of times. The chain joins TRBV28 to TRBJ2-3, with 14 bases lining up with TRBD2. The germline V gene encodes CDR1 MDHEN and CDR2 SYDVKM. The trim removed 0 bases at V and 4 bases at J, leaving 0 bases unmatched. This CDR3 is 16 amino acids long. This CDR3 is CASSLWTSGGADTQYF. The DNA of the CDR3 is TGTGCCAGCAGTTTATGGACTAGCGGGGGGGCAGATACGCAGTATTTT.

In the case of this clone: This specimen includes other DNA sequences encoding the same CDR3. The gene calls are TRBV9 and TRBJ1-3; D not certain. The CDR3 covers 16 residues. CDR1 and CDR2 (germline): SGDLS, YYNGEE. The germline V and J ends were trimmed by 0 bases and 1 base, with 11 bases remaining between them. The CDR3 loop is CASSVVGRSSGNTIYF. As DNA, the CDR3 is TGTGCCAGCAGCGTAGTCGGGAGAAGTTCTGGAAACACCATATATTTT.

The rearrangement links TRBV9 to TRBJ1-3; 7 bases line up with TRBD1. Per germline, CDR1 SGDLS and CDR2 YYNGEE. V dropped 3 bases and J dropped 3; count of bases not matched to a gene: 3. CDR3 size: 14 residues. The CDR3 is CASSAGTDGNTIYF. Written as DNA, the CDR3 is TGTGCCAGCAGCGCCGGGACAGATGGAAACACCATATATTTT.

This clone has more than one count but fewer than ten. The chain is built from TRBV6-1 and TRBJ2-3, with 12 bases fitting TRBD2. CDR3 length: 15 residues. Trimming cost V 2 bases and J 6 bases; bases outside gene matches: 3. Germline V gene sequence: CDR1 MNHNS, CDR2 SASEGT. The CDR3 protein is CASSELAGGPDTQYF. The DNA for the CDR3 is TGTGCCAGCAGTGAACTAGCGGGGGGGCCGGATACGCAGTATTTT.

The chain carries TRBV19 and TRBJ1-1; TRBD1 might be the D (6 bases). The CDR3 covers 14 residues. CDR1 LNHDA and CDR2 SQIVND come from the germline V gene (reference sequence). V was clipped by 7 bases and J by 4 bases, with 16 bases between them. CDR3 coding DNA: TGTGCCAGTACCTCTAGGGCCAGGGGCACTGAAGCTTTCTTT. It codes for CASTSRARGTEAFF.

The chain recombines TRBV11-3 with TRBJ2-2, with TRBD1 as a possible D gene (6 bases). The CDR3 runs to 16 residues. The germline CDR1 and CDR2 sequences are SGHNT and YENEEA. V lost 3 bases and J lost 6, with 17 bases in between. CDR3 loop: CASSFPQGRVAGELFF. The CDR3 coding sequence is TGTGCCAGCAGCTTCCCCCAGGGGCGGGTAGCCGGGGAGCTGTTTTTT.

The chain recombines TRBV29-1 with TRBJ1-2, with D tentatively TRBD1 (5 bases). There are 12 residues in the CDR3. Germline CDR1 and CDR2: SQVTM and ANQGSEA. Trimming shortened V by 6 bases and J by 4 bases, and 12 bases separated the two germline ends. The CDR3 loop reads CSVEGLSYGYTF. In DNA form, the CDR3 reads TGCAGCGTCGAGGGACTCAGCTATGGCTACACCTTC.

The rearrangement uses TRBV11-3 and TRBJ1-2; tentative D call: TRBD1 (6 bases). The CDR3 runs 15 residues. V shed 4 bases and J shed 7 bases, with 19 bases lying between them. Germline V gives CDR1 SGHNT, CDR2 YENEEA. DNA for the CDR3: TGTGCCAGCAGCTCCCCGCTCTCCAGGGGTGGTGGCTACACCTTC. Protein product: CASSSPLSRGGGYTF.

This clone has more than one count but fewer than ten. This chain links TRBV11-3 with TRBJ1-2, with D uncertain. The CDR3 extends over 15 amino acids. Germline CDR1 SGHNT, CDR2 YENEEA. Between the trimmed V and J ends, which lost 5 bases and 5 bases, there was a span of 18 bases. CDR3 bases: TGTGCCAGCAGCCCCGGTTTGTCGTTCAGTTATGGCTACACCTTC. Amino acids: CASSPGLSFSYGYTF.

In this sample, this clone turned up a few times. J is TRBJ1-2 and V is TRBV5-1, with D perhaps matching TRBD1 (5 bases). V was shortened by 0 bases and J by 4 bases, with 13 bases between the two germline ends. The germline V gene has CDR1 SGHRS and CDR2 YFSETQ. The CDR3 spans 15 residues. CDR3 sequence (DNA): TGCGCCAGCAGCTTGGAGCGGGGGTCCCCCTATGGCTACACCTTC. Its translation is CASSLERGSPYGYTF. The full variable domain, with the rest looked up from reference TRBV5-1 and TRBJ1-2, is KAGVTQTPRYLIKTRGQQVTLSCSPISGHRSVSWYQQTPGQGLQFLFEYFSETQRNKGNFPGRFSGRQFSNSRSEMNVSTLELGDSALYLCASSLERGSPYGYTFGSGTRLTVV.

This clone is classed as medium-sized. The chain has TRBV11-3 and TRBJ1-2, with 8 bases fitting TRBD1. CDR3 length equals 15 residues. Looked up from germline, CDR1 is SGHNT and CDR2 is YENEEA. J was trimmed by 4 bases and V by 4 bases; bases with no gene match: 8. CDR3 DNA sequence: TGTGCCAGCAGCTCAGAGACAGGGGTCGCCTATGGCTACACCTTC. Protein sequence: CASSSETGVAYGYTF. The full variable domain, with the rest looked up from reference TRBV11-3 and TRBJ1-2, is EAGVVQSPRYKIIEKKQPVAFWCNPISGHNTLYWYLQNLGQGPELLIRYENEEAVDDSQLPKDRFSAERLKGVDSTLKIQPAELGDSAVYLCASSSETGVAYGYTFGSGTRLTVV.

This chain links TRBV19 with TRBJ1-3, with 8 bases fitting TRBD1. This CDR3 is built from 16 residues. The ends lost 5 bases at V and 3 bases at J; junction bases unmatched: 9. The V gene's germline CDR1 is LNHDA and CDR2 SQIVND (reference sequence). The CDR3 DNA reads as TGTGCCAGTAGTGCCCTAGGACAGGGCCTTGGAAACACCATATATTTT. Translated, it gives CASSALGQGLGNTIYF.

This clone was counted only a few times. The chain employs TRBV9 and TRBJ1-2, with D maybe TRBD1 (5 bases). This CDR3 is 14 amino acids long. In germline, CDR1 is SGDLS, CDR2 YYNGEE. Deletions cut 5 bases from V and 2 bases from J, with 13 bases between. CDR3: CASSDRLINYGYTF. Written as DNA, the CDR3 is TGTGCCAGCAGTGACAGACTGATAAACTATGGCTACACCTTC.

The V and J genes are TRBV19 and TRBJ2-2; D uncertain. Trimming cost V 7 bases and J 6 bases, with 15 bases left between them. The CDR3 runs to 14 residues. Germline V gene data show CDR1 as LNHDA and CDR2 as SQIVND (reference sequence). CDR3 loop: CASNVKSLPGELFF. The CDR3 DNA reads TGTGCCAGTAATGTGAAGTCCCTCCCCGGGGAGCTGTTTTTT.

This clone came up a few times. This rearrangement joins TRBV7-2 to TRBJ2-1, with 10 bases identical to TRBD2. There are 13 residues in the CDR3. Germline loops: CDR1 SGHTA, CDR2 FQGNSA. Unmatched junction bases numbered 1, after V lost 4 bases and J lost 7 bases. CDR3 loop: CASSSSGGNEQFF. DNA of the CDR3: TGTGCCAGCAGCTCTAGCGGGGGTAATGAGCAGTTCTTC.

This clone is large within its sample. The rearrangement uses TRBV11-3 and TRBJ2-5; no clear D gene. Germline V gene lookup returns CDR1 SGHNT and CDR2 YENEEA. Trimming removed 6 bases from V and 2 bases from J, with 16 bases in between. The CDR3 length is 15 residues. In DNA form, the CDR3 reads TGTGCCAGCAGGTTCTGGGCCGCTCCACAAGAGACCCAGTACTTC. Encoded protein: CASRFWAAPQETQYF.

The chain couples TRBV11-3 to TRBJ1-1; D is unresolved. Germline CDR1 reads SGHNT; CDR2 reads YENEEA. V was shortened by 0 bases and J by 7 bases, with 12 bases between the two germline ends. There are 14 residues in the CDR3. In DNA, the CDR3 is TGTGCCAGCAGCTTAGATCCCGGACGGGGTGAAGCTTTCTTT. This codes for CASSLDPGRGEAFF. The variable domain in full, completed from reference TRBV11-3 and TRBJ1-1, reads EAGVVQSPRYKIIEKKQPVAFWCNPISGHNTLYWYLQNLGQGPELLIRYENEEAVDDSQLPKDRFSAERLKGVDSTLKIQPAELGDSAVYLCASSLDPGRGEAFFGQGTRLTVV.

By share, this clone ranks as medium-sized (0.01 to 0.1%). V and J are TRBV6-8 and TRBJ1-4; 8 bases map to TRBD1. Germline CDR1 is MNHGY and CDR2 is SAAAGT. The CDR3 runs 16 residues. Trimming at V came to 4 bases and at J to 1 base, leaving 5 bases not matched to a gene. CDR3 DNA: TGTGCCAGCAGTTTCGGACAGGGTGGAACTAATGAAAAACTGTTTTTT. Translation: CASSFGQGGTNEKLFF.